Following are 14 T cell receptor beta chains from one sample sequenced in a study of molecular identifiers for immune sequencing clone quantification listed by TCRdb under 2018. Library preparation employed PCR. The sequencing machine was a NextSeq 500. Through fastp at Q25 and MiXCR, TCRdb rebuilt clones from the public reads, retaining in-frame beta chains. When rows share a CDR3 protein, they turn into one entry using the most common DNA and genes. The sample yields fewer than 350,000 distinct CDR3 sequences; roughly 24% were counted once. The ten largest clones capture about 0.71% of the sample. The material sequenced was naive CD8+ T cells from blood, with Jurkat cell RNA spiked in. The cell subset or site label here, explained by the study, means: FACS-sorted CD8+CD4-CCR7+CD45RA+ naive T cells. The receptors here all came from a human donor in good health. Some libraries in this study had Jurkat cell RNA spiked in.

In its sample, this clonotype was seen a few times. The CDR3: CASSPDPEAFF. CDR3 DNA sequence: TGTGCCAGCAGCCCGGACCCTGAAGCTTTCTTT. The rearrangement uses TRBV11-2 and TRBJ1-1; D is ambiguous. Germline V gene sequence: CDR1 SGHAT, CDR2 FQNNGV. This CDR3 region has 11 residues. Trimming stripped 5 bases from V and 6 bases from J, with 7 bases between. Using reference TRBV11-2 and TRBJ1-1 for the parts outside the CDR3, the full variable domain is EAGVAQSPRYKIIEKRQSVAFWCNPISGHATLYWYQQILGQGPKLLIQFQNNGVVDDSQLPKDRFSAERLKGVDSTLKIQPAKLEDSAVYLCASSPDPEAFFGQGTRLTVV.

On this clonotype: This sequence may be a read error, since a much larger clone differs from it by one base. This sequence joins TRBV9 and TRBJ2-3; 10 nucleotides line up with TRBD2. This CDR3 is built from 17 residues. Trimming removed 3 bases from V and 2 bases from J; junction bases left unmatched: 9. Germline CDR1 SGDLS, CDR2 YYNGEE. The CDR3 sequence is CASSALAGLPFTDTQYF. The DNA of the CDR3 is TGTGCCAGCAGCGCACTAGCGGGACTTCCCTTCACAGATACGCAGTATTTT.

J is TRBJ2-3 and V is TRBV10-3; 7 bases are shared with TRBD1. There are 15 residues in the CDR3. CDR1 is ENHRY and CDR2 is SYGVKD in the germline V gene. V shed 3 bases, J shed 2 bases, and the junction held 5 bases outside the gene matches. CDR3 region: CAISDPGTATDTQYF. The CDR3 bases are TGTGCCATCAGTGACCCCGGGACAGCCACAGATACGCAGTATTTT.

The V call is TRBV4-1, the J call TRBJ2-5; 12 bases align to TRBD2. The CDR3 runs 18 residues. Germline V CDR1 and CDR2: MGHRA, YSYEKL. Germline trimming cut 0 bases from V and 4 bases from J; bases unmatched to any gene: 9. CDR3: CASSQDGLAGGPRETQYF. CDR3 DNA sequence: TGCGCCAGCAGCCAAGACGGGCTAGCGGGAGGGCCTCGAGAGACCCAGTACTTC.

CDR3: CASSLLGAGYEQYF. Written as DNA, the CDR3 is TGCGCCAGCAGCTTGCTTGGGGCAGGCTACGAGCAGTACTTC. This rearrangement joins TRBV5-1 to TRBJ2-7, with a weak D call TRBD1 (5 bases). Per the germline V gene, CDR1 is SGHRS and CDR2 is YFSETQ. The CDR3 is 14 residues long. V shed 1 base and J shed 3 bases, with 11 bases lying between them.

This clonotype was detected ten times or more. This chain joins TRBV12-5 and TRBJ2-1; 9 bases are shared with TRBD2. With 6 bases clipped from V and 6 bases from J, the junction kept 9 bases outside the gene matches. Germline lookup yields CDR1 LGHNT and CDR2 FRNRAP. This CDR3 is 15 amino acids long. Here the CDR3 reads CASGPGASGVNEQFF. The CDR3 DNA reads TGTGCTAGTGGCCCGGGGGCTAGCGGGGTCAATGAGCAGTTCTTC.

In nucleotides, the CDR3 is TGCGCCAGCAGCCATTTGTCTTTGAGCGGGGGAGCCTACGAGCAGTACTTC. Translation gives CASSHLSLSGGAYEQYF. The chain recombines TRBV4-1 with TRBJ2-7, with 8 bases fitting TRBD2. This CDR3 region has 17 residues. V was clipped by 3 bases and J by 2 bases; unmatched bases: 12. Per the germline V gene, CDR1 is MGHRA and CDR2 is YSYEKL.

This clonotype was recorded a few times. This sequence joins TRBV10-3 and TRBJ1-2; 7 nucleotides agree with TRBD1. V gave up 4 bases and J gave up 4 bases; unmatched junction bases: 6. The CDR3 sequence is 14 residues long. Germline CDR1 is ENHRY and CDR2 is SYGVKD. The CDR3 sequence is CAISGQGEVYGYTF. In DNA form, the CDR3 reads TGTGCCATCAGTGGACAGGGAGAGGTCTATGGCTACACCTTC.

For this clonotype: One end of the junction varies from germline; a read error may be responsible. The gene calls are TRBV4-3 and TRBJ2-3, with D possibly being TRBD1 or TRBD2 (5 bases each). Germline V gene lookup returns CDR1 LGHNA and CDR2 YSLEER. CDR3 size: 17 residues. DNA of the CDR3: TGCGCCAGCAGCCAAACGCGAGGGGAAGAGTCAGCAGATACGCTGTATTTT. Translation: CASSQTRGEESADTLYF.

Notes on this clonotype: It is likely a read error, because the conserved phenylalanine at the end of the CDR3 is missing. The chain combines TRBV7-9 with TRBJ1-4, with D unresolved. Germline assignment: CDR1 SEHNR and CDR2 FQNEAQ (reference sequence). This CDR3 comprises 16 residues. V lost 4 bases, J lost 2 bases, and 14 bases lay in between. Here the CDR3 reads CASSSLSMGTNEKLFL. Written as DNA, the CDR3 is TGTGCCAGCAGCTCCCTATCGATGGGTACTAATGAAAAACTGTTTCTT.

Note on this clonotype: Mismatch with germline at one junction end may stem from a read error. The rearrangement links TRBV29-1 to TRBJ1-5; 9 nucleotides align to TRBD1. The CDR3 runs to 13 residues. CDR1 and CDR2 (germline): SQVTM, ANQGSEA. CDR3 DNA: TGCAGCGTTGTTACAGGGGGCACTCAGCCCCGGCATTTT. Translating gives CSVVTGGTQPRHF.

This clonotype was seen only a few times. This rearrangement joins TRBV7-9 to TRBJ1-4; the match to TRBD1 covers 12 bases. V was clipped by 5 bases and J by 7 bases; unmatched bases: 8. CDR3 length: 16 amino acids. Germline V gene lookup returns CDR1 SEHNR and CDR2 FQNEAQ (reference sequence). The CDR3 protein is CASSLKPGQGAEKLFF. The CDR3 bases are TGTGCCAGCAGCCTTAAACCGGGACAGGGGGCTGAAAAACTGTTTTTT.

This clonotype appeared a few times. The chain carries TRBV13 and TRBJ2-1; 10 bases agree with TRBD2. The length of the CDR3 is 16 residues. Trimming removed 4 bases from V and 9 bases from J; junction bases left unmatched: 12. Germline assignment: CDR1 PRHDT and CDR2 FYEKMQ (reference sequence). The CDR3 sequence: CASSSPLGTSVSEQFF. The CDR3 DNA is TGTGCCAGCAGCTCCCCCCTAGGGACTAGCGTGTCTGAGCAGTTCTTC.

This clonotype was recorded a few times. The chain uses TRBV6-2 or TRBV6-3 and TRBJ2-7; the match to TRBD1 covers 7 bases. Germline V gives CDR1 MNHEY, CDR2 SVGEGT. J lost 3 bases, V lost 1 base, and 3 bases had no gene match. This CDR3 is built from 14 residues. Written as DNA, the CDR3 is TGTGCCAGCAGTTACTATCGACAGGGCTACGAGCAGTACTTC. Translated: CASSYYRQGYEQYF.